This TCR beta chain originates from a study of T cell repertoires in cytomegalovirus infection. Study results and limitations: Individuals carrying CMV plus the relevant HLA were identified by cumulative frequency of public TCR beta families.

Trimming removed 0 bases at V and 2 bases at J, with 12 bases between. The CDR3 has 16 residues. Germline loops: CDR1 LGHNA, CDR2 YSLEER. This clonotype was seen many times. Its antigen is not identified. TCRdb re-called the reads through MiXCR, storing one row per CDR3 protein. In the table there are approximately 250,000 distinct CDR3 sequences, 9.1% of which are singletons. The material sequenced was PBMCs. This TCR came from a human donor in good health (CMV status not recorded). Some clones in this sample may be carry-over from other donors' samples. This rearrangement joins TRBV4-3 to TRBJ2-3; D possibly matches TRBD1 or TRBD2 (6 bases each). The CDR3: CASSQDGGGPTDTQYF. As DNA, the CDR3 is TGCGCCAGCAGCCAAGATGGAGGGGGGCCCACAGATACGCAGTATTTT.